This T cell receptor (beta chain) derives from a study of T cells in Graves' hyperthyroidism and ophthalmopathy. Study-wide results and caveats: Model-based prediction identified ophthalmopathy a median approximately 6.2 months prior to its onset.

TCR beta CDR3 region amplification was performed from RNA transcripts. HTBI primers were employed in a first-round RT-PCR of the TCR CDR3. One entry per CDR3 protein results from TCRdb running MiXCR on the multiplex PCR reads. The table has about 570,000 distinct CDR3 sequences, about 14% seen once. Trimming stripped 5 bases from V and 0 bases from J, with 4 bases between. This CDR3 has 13 residues. This clonotype was observed many times. The antigen is not known. Specimen: blood. The V call is TRBV12-3 or TRBV12-4, the J call TRBJ2-2; D ambiguous. This receptor was obtained from a woman in her 40s with Graves' hyperthyroidism. Here the CDR3 reads CASSTTNTGELFF. CDR3 sequence (DNA): TGTGCCAGCAGTACCACGAACACCGGGGAGCTGTTTTTT.